What follows are 5 T cell receptor beta chains derived from one specimen sequenced in a study of blood T cell repertoires in COVID-19. Sequenced by immunoSEQ multiplex PCR; TCRdb stores in-frame clones only, minus some. The sample carries 150,000 to 200,000 clones, roughly three quarters recorded once. The specimen sequenced was PBMCs or T cells enriched from blood (not recorded which). The receptor source for this set is a woman between 45 and 60 years old with acute COVID-19.

The genes are TRBV6-5 and TRBJ1-5, with D perhaps matching TRBD1 (6 bases). CDR1 MNHEY and CDR2 SVGAGI come from the germline V gene. V was clipped by 6 bases and J by 4 bases, with 16 bases between them. The CDR3 spans 15 residues. The CDR3 sequence is CASSAGDTFNQPQHF. In DNA form, the CDR3 reads TGTGCCAGCAGCGCAGGGGACACCTTTAATCAGCCCCAGCATTTT.

The chain joins TRBV19 to TRBJ1-5; tentatively, D is TRBD1 (5 bases). In germline, CDR1 is LNHDA, CDR2 SQIVND (reference sequence). Trimming removed 3 bases from V and 2 bases from J, with 17 bases in between. This CDR3 has 17 residues. CDR3 loop: CASSIRQGPRGNQPQHF. The CDR3 DNA follows: TGTGCCAGTAGTATTCGGCAGGGCCCCAGGGGCAATCAGCCCCAGCATTTT.

This clone came up a few times. DNA of the CDR3: TGTGCCAGTAGACCTACAGGGGTCACTGAAGCTTTCTTT. It yields the protein CASRPTGVTEAFF. The chain has TRBV19 and TRBJ1-1; 7 positions match TRBD1. Germline V gene sequence: CDR1 LNHDA, CDR2 SQIVND (reference sequence). The CDR3 loop spans 13 amino acids. V lost 6 bases to trimming and J lost 4 bases; unmatched junction nucleotides: 5.

In its sample, this clone was seen a few times. This chain links TRBV6-2 or TRBV6-3 with TRBJ1-2, with D perhaps matching TRBD1 (6 bases). Germline V lookup: CDR1 MNHEY, CDR2 SVGEGT. The CDR3 has 14 amino acids. V lost 6 bases and J 0 bases, leaving 11 bases between the germline ends. CDR3 in amino acids: CASSPRGANYGYTF. CDR3 coding DNA: TGTGCCAGCAGCCCCAGGGGAGCTAACTATGGCTACACCTTC.

The genes are TRBV9 and TRBJ1-5; 8 nucleotides match TRBD1. This CDR3 spans 16 amino acids. V dropped 8 bases and J dropped 10; count of bases not matched to a gene: 20. CDR1 SGDLS and CDR2 YYNGEE come from the germline V gene. The CDR3 region is CARRTGHGQPGVPQHF. The CDR3, as DNA: TGTGCCAGGAGGACAGGGCATGGCCAGCCAGGGGTTCCCCAGCATTTT.